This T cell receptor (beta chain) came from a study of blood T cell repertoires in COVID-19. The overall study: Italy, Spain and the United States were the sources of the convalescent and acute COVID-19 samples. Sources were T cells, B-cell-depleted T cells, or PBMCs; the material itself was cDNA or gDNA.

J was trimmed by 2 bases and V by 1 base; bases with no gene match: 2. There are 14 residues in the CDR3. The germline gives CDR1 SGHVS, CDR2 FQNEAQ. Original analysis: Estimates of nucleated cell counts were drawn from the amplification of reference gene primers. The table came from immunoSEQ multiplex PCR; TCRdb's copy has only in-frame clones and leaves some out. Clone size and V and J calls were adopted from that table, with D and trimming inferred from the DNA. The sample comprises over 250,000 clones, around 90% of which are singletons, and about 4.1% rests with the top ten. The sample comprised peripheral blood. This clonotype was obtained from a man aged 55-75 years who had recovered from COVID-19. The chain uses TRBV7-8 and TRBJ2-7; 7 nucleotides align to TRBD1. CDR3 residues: CASSLVQGAYEQYF. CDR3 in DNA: TGTGCCAGCAGCTTAGTGCAGGGGGCCTACGAGCAGTACTTC.